This is a list of T cell receptor beta chains from one sample in a study of blood T cells in healthy people across ages. TCRdb re-analysed the 5' RACE reads in MiXCR, keeping a single row per CDR3 protein. The sample yields some 710,000 distinct CDR3 sequences, 46% seen once. Sequencing used blood. Receptors were obtained from a man older than 75 in good health. The CDR3 runs from the conserved cysteine through the conserved F or W. The D gene is left open where the match is weak. Expanded clones get a size class; other rows say once, few or many, or leave the size out.

clone_size	d_call	v_call	j_call	cdr3_nt	cdr3_aa
many	.	TRBV2	TRBJ1-2	TGTGCCAGCAGTCTTTTATCGCGGGTTTTGGACGGCTACACCTTC	CASSLLSRVLDGYTF
.	.	TRBV20-1	TRBJ2-5	TGCAGTGCCGGCTCGACCAACCAAGAGACCCAGTACTTC	CSAGSTNQETQYF
few	TRBD1	TRBV11-1	TRBJ1-2	TGTGCCAGCAGCCCCCGACAGGGGTCCTTGACGGGCTACACCTTC	CASSPRQGSLTGYTF
.	TRBD2	TRBV20-1	TRBJ2-7	TGCAGTGCTAGGGGGGGACTAACCTACGAGCAGTACTTC	CSARGGLTYEQYF
many	.	TRBV7-8	TRBJ2-7	TGTGCCAGCAGCTTAATACCCCGGGACACAGAGGCCTACGAGCAGTACTTC	CASSLIPRDTEAYEQYF
.	.	TRBV6-2/TRBV6-3	TRBJ2-7	TGTGCCAGCAGCGGGCACGGAAGCTCCTACGAGCAGTACTTC	CASSGHGSSYEQYF
.	TRBD1	TRBV28	TRBJ1-2	TGTGCCAGCAGCATATCAGGGGGCGCGGCTGAGGGCTACACCTTC	CASSISGGAAEGYTF
.	.	TRBV6-6	TRBJ2-1	TGTGCCAGCTATGCAAGGGGAAATGAGCAGTTCTTC	CASYARGNEQFF
few	.	TRBV7-9	TRBJ2-4	TGTGCCAGCAGCTTAGCGGACGGGCGGGGAGCCAAAAACATTCAGTACTTC	CASSLADGRGAKNIQYF
.	TRBD1	TRBV29-1	TRBJ1-2	TGCAGCGGGGGACAGGGAAATGGCTACACCTTC	CSGGQGNGYTF
.	.	TRBV21-1	TRBJ1-4	TGTGCCAGCAACCTGGGGAAGACGGGAAAACTGTTTTTT	CASNLGKTGKLFF
.	.	TRBV15	TRBJ2-6	TGTGCCACCAGCAGAGATCCGCCAGGGGCGTACAACGTCCTGACTTTC	CATSRDPPGAYNVLTF
few	TRBD1	TRBV7-2	TRBJ1-2	TGTGCCAGCAGCTCCACCGGGGGACAGGGGGCGCTTGGCTACACCTTC	CASSSTGGQGALGYTF
.	.	TRBV12-3/TRBV12-4	TRBJ2-5	TGTGCCAGCAGTTTCCAACAGGGTATAGGGACCCAGTACTTC	CASSFQQGIGTQYF
once	TRBD2	TRBV20-1	TRBJ2-1	TGCAGTGCCCCAGGGGCTAGCGGGTACAATGAGCAGTTCTTC	CSAPGASGYNEQFF
.	.	TRBV10-1	TRBJ2-7	TGCGCCAGCAGTGACCGTGGTGATCGGCGGTACGAGCAGTACTTC	CASSDRGDRRYEQYF
.	TRBD1	TRBV7-9	TRBJ2-4	TGTGCCAGCAGCCCACCGACAGGGGTAGCCAAAAACATTCAGTACTTC	CASSPPTGVAKNIQYF
few	.	TRBV6-5	TRBJ2-7	TGTGCCAGCAGTGGACAGACCTACGAGCAGTACTTC	CASSGQTYEQYF
.	.	TRBV7-2	TRBJ1-1	TGTGCCAGCAGCTTAGCGGTCGATGTCAAAGCTTTCTTT	CASSLAVDVKAFF
.	.	TRBV15	TRBJ2-7	TGTGCCACCAGCAGAGCGGATAAAAGCTCCTACGAGCAGTACTTC	CATSRADKSSYEQYF
once	.	TRBV27	TRBJ2-7	TGTGCCAGCAGCCGTCCGGGACGGAAGACCTACGAGCAGTACTTC	CASSRPGRKTYEQYF
.	.	TRBV11-2	TRBJ2-1	TGTGCCAGCAGCTTAGATGGGGGGGCGCGGGAGCAGTTCTTC	CASSLDGGAREQFF
.	.	TRBV7-2	TRBJ2-1	TGTGCCAGCAGCTTAAGGCAGGGGTGGGGTGAGCAGTTCTTC	CASSLRQGWGEQFF
.	.	TRBV12-3/TRBV12-4	TRBJ2-1	TGTGCCAGCAGCCCGGTGGGCGGCAACTACAATGAGCAGTTCTTC	CASSPVGGNYNEQFF